The entry below describes one T cell receptor (beta chain). Produced via immunoSEQ multiplex PCR; TCRdb's table is partial and in-frame only. The sample has a few million clones, 93% seen once; the top ten hold 0.35% to 0.5%. This entry is derived from a study of shared clonotypes between healthy human individuals. The length of the CDR3 is 16 residues. V lost 0 bases, J lost 5 bases, and 14 bases lay in between. Germline V lookup: CDR1 SGHTA, CDR2 FQGNSA. This TCR was recovered from a man aged 18-30 years in good health. Some clones in this sample may be carry-over from other donors' samples. The chain uses TRBV7-2 and TRBJ2-1; D not certain. Sequencing was performed on naive CD4+ T cells from PBMCs. Subset indicated: CD45RA+ positively selected. DNA of the CDR3: TGTGCCAGCAGCTTAGCCCGGACGATCAGTAACAATGAGCAGTTCTTC. Its translation: CASSLARTISNNEQFF.